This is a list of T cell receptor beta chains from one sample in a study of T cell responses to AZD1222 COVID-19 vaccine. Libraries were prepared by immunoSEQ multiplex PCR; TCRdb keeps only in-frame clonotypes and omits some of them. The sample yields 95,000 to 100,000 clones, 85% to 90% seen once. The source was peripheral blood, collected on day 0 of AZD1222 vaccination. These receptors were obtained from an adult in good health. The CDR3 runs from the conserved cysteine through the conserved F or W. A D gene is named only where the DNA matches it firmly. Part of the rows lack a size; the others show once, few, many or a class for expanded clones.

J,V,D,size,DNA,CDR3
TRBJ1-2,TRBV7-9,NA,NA,TGTGCCAGCAGCTTAGTGTCCAGAGCCTATGGCTACACCTTC,CASSLVSRAYGYTF
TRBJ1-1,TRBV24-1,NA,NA,TGTGCCACCAGCCAAACCGCGAACACTGAAGCTTTCTTT,CATSQTANTEAFF
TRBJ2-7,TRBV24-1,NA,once,TGTGCCACCAGTGACTTCCTCCGGGACGGTTCCTACGAGCAGTACTTC,CATSDFLRDGSYEQYF
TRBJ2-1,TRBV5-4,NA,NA,TGTGCCAGCAGGCCGAACGTGCAAGGTGAGCAGTTCTTC,CASRPNVQGEQFF
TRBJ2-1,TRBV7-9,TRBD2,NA,TGTGCCAGCAGCTTAATAGCGGGAGGGCCGGGTGAGCAGTTCTTC,CASSLIAGGPGEQFF
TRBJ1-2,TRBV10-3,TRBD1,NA,TGTGCCACGGGACAGGGGGCTAACTATGGCTACACCTTC,CATGQGANYGYTF
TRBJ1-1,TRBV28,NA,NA,TGTGCCAGCAGTTTTTCTGGGGTGTCGGTTATGAACACTGAAGCTTTCTTT,CASSFSGVSVMNTEAFF
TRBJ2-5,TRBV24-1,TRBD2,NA,TGTGCCACCAGTGACCCTGGGAGGGGCAGGGAGACCCAGTACTTC,CATSDPGRGRETQYF
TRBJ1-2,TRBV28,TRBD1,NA,TGTGCCAGCAGTTTGGGACAGGTCTATGGCTACACCTTC,CASSLGQVYGYTF
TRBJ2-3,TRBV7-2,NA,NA,TGTGCCAGCAGCTTAGACTCCACCACAGATACGCAGTATTTT,CASSLDSTTDTQYF